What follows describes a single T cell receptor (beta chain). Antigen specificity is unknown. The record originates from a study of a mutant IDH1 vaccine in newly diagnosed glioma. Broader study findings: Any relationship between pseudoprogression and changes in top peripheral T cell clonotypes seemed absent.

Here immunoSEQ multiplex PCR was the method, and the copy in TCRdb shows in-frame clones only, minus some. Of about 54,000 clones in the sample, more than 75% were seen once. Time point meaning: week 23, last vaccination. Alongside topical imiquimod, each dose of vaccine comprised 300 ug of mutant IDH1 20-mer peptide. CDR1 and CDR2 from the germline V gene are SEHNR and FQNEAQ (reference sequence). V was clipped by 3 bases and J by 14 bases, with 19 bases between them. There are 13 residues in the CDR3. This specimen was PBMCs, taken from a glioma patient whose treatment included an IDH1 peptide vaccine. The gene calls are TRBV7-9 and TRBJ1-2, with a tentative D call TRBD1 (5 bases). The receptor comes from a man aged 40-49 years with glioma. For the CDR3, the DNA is TGTGCCAGCAGCTTTTACTCTGACTCAGGGCGGACCTTC. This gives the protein CASSFYSDSGRTF.